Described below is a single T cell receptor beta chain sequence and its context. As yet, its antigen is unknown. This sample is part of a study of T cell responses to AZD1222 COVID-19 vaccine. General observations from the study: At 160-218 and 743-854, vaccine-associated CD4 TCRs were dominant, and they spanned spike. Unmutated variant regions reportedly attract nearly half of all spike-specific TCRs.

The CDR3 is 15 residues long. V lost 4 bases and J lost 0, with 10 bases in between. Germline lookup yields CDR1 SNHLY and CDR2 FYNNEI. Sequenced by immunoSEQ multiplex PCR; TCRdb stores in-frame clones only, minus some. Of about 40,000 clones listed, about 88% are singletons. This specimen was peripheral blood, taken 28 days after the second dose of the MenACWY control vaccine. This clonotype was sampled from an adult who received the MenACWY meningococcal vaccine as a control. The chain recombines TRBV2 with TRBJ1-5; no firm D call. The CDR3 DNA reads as TGTGCCAGCAGTGGAGGCAGAAATAGCAATCAGCCCCAGCATTTT. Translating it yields CASSGGRNSNQPQHF.